The following is a T cell receptor beta chain sequence with its context. This entry comes from a study of CD8 T cells in ankylosing spondylitis. TCRdb re-called the 5' RACE reads with MiXCR, one entry per CDR3 protein. Of around 180,000 distinct CDR3 sequences listed, over 10% are singletons. Trimming shortened V by 0 bases and J by 4 bases, and 9 bases separated the two germline ends. The CDR3 runs to 15 residues. The germline V gene has CDR1 LGHNA and CDR2 YSLEER. The chain couples TRBV4-3 to TRBJ2-2; D ambiguous. This sequence originates from a female donor with ankylosing spondylitis or in good health (not recorded which). Sample: blood, either unsorted or a sorted T cell fraction (not recorded which). The CDR3 reads CASSQEGQVTGELFF. CDR3 nucleotides: TGCGCCAGCAGCCAAGAAGGCCAGGTCACCGGGGAGCTGTTTTTT.